This record covers a single T cell receptor (beta chain). Its antigen is not identified. The source of the sample is a study of T cells in Graves' hyperthyroidism and ophthalmopathy. Overall study results and limits: Most expanded thyroid clonotypes above 0.001 recurred in blood.

Germline V gene sequence: CDR1 MNHNY, CDR2 SVGAGI (reference sequence). CDR3 length: 17 amino acids. V shed 1 base and J shed 0 bases, with 12 bases lying between them. Researchers took RNA transcripts and amplified the TCR beta CDR3 regions from them. A set of HTBI primers served as the primers for a first-round RT-PCR of the TCR CDR3. Via MiXCR, TCRdb re-called the multiplex PCR reads, giving one row per CDR3 protein. This table holds about 300,000 distinct CDR3 sequences, approximately 18% found once. This chain links TRBV6-6 with TRBJ1-4, with TRBD1 as a possible D gene (5 bases). The receptor was isolated from a man aged 45-65 years with Graves' ophthalmopathy. Sample: blood. The CDR3 here is CASSYWGQGSTNEKLFF. The CDR3 DNA sequence: TGTGCCAGCAGTTACTGGGGCCAGGGATCAACTAATGAAAAACTGTTTTTT.